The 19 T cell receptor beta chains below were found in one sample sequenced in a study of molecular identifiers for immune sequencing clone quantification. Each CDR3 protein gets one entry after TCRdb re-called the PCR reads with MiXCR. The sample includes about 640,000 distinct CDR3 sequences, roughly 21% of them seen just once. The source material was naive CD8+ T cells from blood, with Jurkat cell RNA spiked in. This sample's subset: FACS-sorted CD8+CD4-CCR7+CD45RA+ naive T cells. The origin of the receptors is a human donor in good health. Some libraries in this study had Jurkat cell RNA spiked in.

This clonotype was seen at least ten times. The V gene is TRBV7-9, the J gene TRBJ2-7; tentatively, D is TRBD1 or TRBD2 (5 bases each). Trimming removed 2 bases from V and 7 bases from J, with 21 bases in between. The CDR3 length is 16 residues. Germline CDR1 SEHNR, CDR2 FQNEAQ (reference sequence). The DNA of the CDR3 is TGTGCCAGCAGCTTACCCCGGGGCTTGACCCCTGGGGAGCAGTACTTC. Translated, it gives CASSLPRGLTPGEQYF.

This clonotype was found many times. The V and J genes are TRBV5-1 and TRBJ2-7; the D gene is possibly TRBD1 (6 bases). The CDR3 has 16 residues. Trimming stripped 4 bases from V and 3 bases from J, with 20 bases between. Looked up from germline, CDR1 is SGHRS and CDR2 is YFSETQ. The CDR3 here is CASSPQPGQSLYEQYF. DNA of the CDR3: TGCGCCAGCAGCCCCCAACCGGGACAATCACTCTACGAGCAGTACTTC. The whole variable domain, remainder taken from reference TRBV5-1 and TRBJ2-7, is KAGVTQTPRYLIKTRGQQVTLSCSPISGHRSVSWYQQTPGQGLQFLFEYFSETQRNKGNFPGRFSGRQFSNSRSEMNVSTLELGDSALYLCASSPQPGQSLYEQYFGPGTRLTVT.

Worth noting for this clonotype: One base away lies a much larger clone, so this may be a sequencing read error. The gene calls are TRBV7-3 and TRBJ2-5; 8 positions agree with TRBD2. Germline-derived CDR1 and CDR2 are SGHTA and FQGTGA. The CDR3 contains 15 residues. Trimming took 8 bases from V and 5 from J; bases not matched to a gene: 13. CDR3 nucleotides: TGTGCCAGCGGCCCACTAGGGACTAGTGGCGAGACCCAGTACTTC. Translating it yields CASGPLGTSGETQYF.

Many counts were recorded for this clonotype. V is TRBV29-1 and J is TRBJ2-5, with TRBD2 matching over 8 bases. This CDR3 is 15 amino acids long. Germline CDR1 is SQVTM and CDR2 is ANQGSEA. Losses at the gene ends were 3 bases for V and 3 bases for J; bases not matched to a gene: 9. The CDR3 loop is CSVDGSSGTEETQYF. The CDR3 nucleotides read TGCAGCGTTGATGGTAGTAGCGGGACCGAAGAGACCCAGTACTTC.

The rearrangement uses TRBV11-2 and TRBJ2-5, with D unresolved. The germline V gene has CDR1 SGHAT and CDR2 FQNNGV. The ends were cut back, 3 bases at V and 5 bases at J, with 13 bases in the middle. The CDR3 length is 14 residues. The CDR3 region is CASSLDPALETQYF. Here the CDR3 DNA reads TGTGCCAGCAGCTTGGACCCAGCTTTGGAGACCCAGTACTTC. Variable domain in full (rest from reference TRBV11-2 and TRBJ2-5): EAGVAQSPRYKIIEKRQSVAFWCNPISGHATLYWYQQILGQGPKLLIQFQNNGVVDDSQLPKDRFSAERLKGVDSTLKIQPAKLEDSAVYLCASSLDPALETQYFGPGTRLLVL.

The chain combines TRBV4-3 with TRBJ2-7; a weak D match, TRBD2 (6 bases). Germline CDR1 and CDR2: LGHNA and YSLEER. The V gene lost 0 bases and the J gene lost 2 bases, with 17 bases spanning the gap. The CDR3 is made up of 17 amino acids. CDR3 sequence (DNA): TGCGCCAGCAGCCAAGATGAGGGGTACGGGAGTCCCTACGAGCAGTACTTC. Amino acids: CASSQDEGYGSPYEQYF.

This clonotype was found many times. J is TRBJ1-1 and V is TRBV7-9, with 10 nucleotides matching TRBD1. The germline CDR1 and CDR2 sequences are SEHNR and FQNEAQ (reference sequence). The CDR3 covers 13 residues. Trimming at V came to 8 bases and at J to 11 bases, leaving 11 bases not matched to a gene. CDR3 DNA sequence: TGTGCCAGCCTACCGGACAGGGGGGGTGAGGCTTTCTTT. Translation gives CASLPDRGGEAFF.

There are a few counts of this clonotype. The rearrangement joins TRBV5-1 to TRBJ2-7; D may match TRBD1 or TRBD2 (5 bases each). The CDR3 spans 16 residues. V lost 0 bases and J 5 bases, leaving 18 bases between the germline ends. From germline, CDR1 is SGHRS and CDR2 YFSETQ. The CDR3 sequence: CASSLAGSPNLHEQYF. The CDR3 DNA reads TGCGCCAGCAGCTTGGCAGGGAGTCCCAATCTCCACGAGCAGTACTTC.

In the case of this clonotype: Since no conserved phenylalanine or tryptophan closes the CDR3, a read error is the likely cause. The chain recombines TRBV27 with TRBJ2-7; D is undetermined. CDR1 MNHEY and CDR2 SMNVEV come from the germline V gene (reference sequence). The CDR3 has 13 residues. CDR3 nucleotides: TGTGCCGGCAGTTTGTGGGCAGACTACGAGCAGTACTCC. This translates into CAGSLWADYEQYS.

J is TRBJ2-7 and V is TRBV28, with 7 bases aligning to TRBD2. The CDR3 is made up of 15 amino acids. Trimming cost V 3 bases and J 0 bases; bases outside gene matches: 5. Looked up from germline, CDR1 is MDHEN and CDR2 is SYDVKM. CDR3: CASSLVLATSYEQYF. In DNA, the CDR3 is TGTGCCAGCAGTTTGGTACTAGCGACCTCCTACGAGCAGTACTTC.

DNA for the CDR3: TGTGCCAGCTCACCTGACAGGGAGCAGTACTTC. This codes for CASSPDREQYF. The V call is TRBV18, the J call TRBJ2-7, with a weak D call TRBD1 (6 bases). V lost 3 bases and J 7 bases, leaving 7 bases between the germline ends. Germline CDR1 and CDR2: KGHSH and LQKENI. The CDR3 loop spans 11 amino acids.

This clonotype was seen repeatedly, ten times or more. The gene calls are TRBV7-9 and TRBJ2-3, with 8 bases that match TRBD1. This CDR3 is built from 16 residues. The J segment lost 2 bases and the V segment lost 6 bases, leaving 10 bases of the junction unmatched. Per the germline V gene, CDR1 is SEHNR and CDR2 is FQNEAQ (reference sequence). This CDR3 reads CASSPRQGQTTDTQYF. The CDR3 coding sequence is TGTGCCAGCAGTCCGAGACAGGGGCAAACCACAGATACGCAGTATTTT.

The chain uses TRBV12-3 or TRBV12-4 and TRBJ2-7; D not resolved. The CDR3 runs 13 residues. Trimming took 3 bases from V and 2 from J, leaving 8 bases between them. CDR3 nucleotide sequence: TGTGCCAGCAGTTTTAACGGGCCCTACGAGCAGTACTTC. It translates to CASSFNGPYEQYF.

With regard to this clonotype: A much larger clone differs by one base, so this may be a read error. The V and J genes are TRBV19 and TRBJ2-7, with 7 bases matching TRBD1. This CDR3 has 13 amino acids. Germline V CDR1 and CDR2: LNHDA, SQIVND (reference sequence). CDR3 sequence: CASPGQSSYEQHF. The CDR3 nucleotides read TGTGCCAGCCCGGGACAGAGCTCCTACGAGCAGCACTTC.

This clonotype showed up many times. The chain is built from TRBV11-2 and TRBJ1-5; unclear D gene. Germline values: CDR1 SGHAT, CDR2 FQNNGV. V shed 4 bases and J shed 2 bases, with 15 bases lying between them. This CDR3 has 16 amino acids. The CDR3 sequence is CASSSEVVPGNQPQHF. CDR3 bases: TGTGCCAGCAGCTCCGAAGTGGTCCCGGGCAATCAGCCCCAGCATTTT.

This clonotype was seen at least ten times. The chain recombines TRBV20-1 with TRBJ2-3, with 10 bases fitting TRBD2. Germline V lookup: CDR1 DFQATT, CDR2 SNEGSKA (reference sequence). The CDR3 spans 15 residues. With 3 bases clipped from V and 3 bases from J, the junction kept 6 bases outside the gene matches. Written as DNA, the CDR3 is TGCAGTGCTAGTTTAGCGGGAGGTAGGACAGATACGCAGTATTTT. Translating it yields CSASLAGGRTDTQYF.

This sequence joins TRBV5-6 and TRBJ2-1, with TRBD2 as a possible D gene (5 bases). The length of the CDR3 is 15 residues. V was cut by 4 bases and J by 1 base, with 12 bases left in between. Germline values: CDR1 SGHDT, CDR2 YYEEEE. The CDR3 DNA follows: TGTGCCAGCAGCCTCGGACTGACGTCCTACAATGAGCAGTTCTTC. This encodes CASSLGLTSYNEQFF. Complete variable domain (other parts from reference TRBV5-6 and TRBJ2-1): DAGVTQSPTHLIKTRGQQVTLRCSPKSGHDTVSWYQQALGQGPQFIFQYYEEEERQRGNFPDRFSGHQFPNYSSELNVNALLLGDSALYLCASSLGLTSYNEQFFGPGTRLTVL.

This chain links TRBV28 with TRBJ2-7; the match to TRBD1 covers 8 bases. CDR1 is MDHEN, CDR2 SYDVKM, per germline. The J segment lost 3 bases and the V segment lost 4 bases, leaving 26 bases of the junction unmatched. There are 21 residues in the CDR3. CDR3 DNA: TGTGCCAGCAGTTCCTGGGAGTCTGGGGACAGGTCCTTTCGAATGGACTACGAGCAGTACTTC. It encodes CASSSWESGDRSFRMDYEQYF. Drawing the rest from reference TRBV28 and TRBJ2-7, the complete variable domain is DVKVTQSSRYLVKRTGEKVFLECVQDMDHENMFWYRQDPGLGLRLIYFSYDVKMKEKGDIPEGYSVSREKKERFSLILESASTNQTSMYLCASSSWESGDRSFRMDYEQYFGPGTRLTVT.

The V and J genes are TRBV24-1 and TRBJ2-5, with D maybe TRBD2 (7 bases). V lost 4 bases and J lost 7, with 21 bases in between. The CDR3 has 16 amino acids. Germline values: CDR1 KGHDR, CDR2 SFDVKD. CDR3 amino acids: CATSEIKGGAVGTQYF. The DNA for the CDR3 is TGTGCCACCAGTGAAATTAAGGGGGGGGCAGTGGGGACCCAGTACTTC.